This T cell receptor (beta chain) was sequenced during a study of CD8+ T cells in alopecia areata. Overall study results and limits: Under tofacitinib, numerous expanded lesional clonotypes remained detectable in scalp and blood.

The CDR3 sequence is 14 residues long. Germline V gene data show CDR1 as SQVTM and CDR2 as ANQGSEA. Trimming shortened V by 8 bases and J by 2 bases, and 17 bases separated the two germline ends. Points on this clone: Antigen: not known.

The treatment denotes: oral pan-JAK inhibitor, 5-10 mg twice daily. Alopecia areata patients provided lesional scalp punch biopsies and peripheral blood, both collected for the study. Isolated RNA was reverse transcribed into cDNA used as the sequencing template. Assay used: immunoSEQ multiplex PCR; TCRdb lists only in-frame clones, some missing. The sample has 180,000 or so clones; more than 45% are singletons. The sequence derives from a human donor with alopecia areata. V and J are TRBV29-1 and TRBJ2-3, with D tentatively TRBD1 (7 bases). The sample in question was CD4+ T cells sorted from blood, obtained at week 24, from a patient treated with tofacitinib. The CDR3 here is CSIGRDRVTDTQYF. DNA for the CDR3: TGCAGCATTGGGCGGGACAGAGTCACAGATACGCAGTATTTT.